The source of this T cell receptor (beta chain) is a study of OX40 agonist ivuxolimab in advanced cancers. About the study as a whole: The costimulatory receptor OX40 (CD134) was targeted by ivuxolimab, a fully human IgG2 agonistic monoclonal antibody. In the dose-escalation cohort, 82.7% of patients were male, and the mean age was around 60 years, with a range of about 23 to 85. Of the approximately 53 patients in dose escalation, around 20 had hepatocellular carcinoma, some 15 had melanoma, 9 had renal cell carcinoma and 9 had head and neck cancer. Three dose-escalation patients achieved partial responses, one with hepatocellular carcinoma and two with cutaneous melanoma. The paper describes the monotherapy dose-escalation part (N ≈ 49 patients) of the phase I trial of ivuxolimab. The purpose of peripheral TCRbeta sequencing was to test whether ivuxolimab changed TCR sequence diversity and led to clonal T-cell expansion. Patients were allowed to have had prior anti-PD-1, anti-PD-L1 or anti-CTLA-4 therapy, and approximately 40% of the dose-escalation patients had been treated with checkpoint inhibitors. Intravenous ivuxolimab was administered to patients every 2 weeks at six dose levels: 0.01, 0.1, 0.3, 1.5, 3 and 10 mg/kg.

Broad study findings and their caveats: After ivuxolimab, more expanded clones were found on average in CD8+ T cells than in CD4+ T cells. At doses from 0.1 to 3.0 mg/kg, clonal expansion was seen in both CD4+ and CD8+ blood T cells between baseline and week 6. Partial responders in the 0.1-3.0 mg/kg groups had among the lowest normalized peripheral clonal expansion, especially among CD8+ T cells. Antigen specificity was not determined for the clonally expanded peripheral T cells. Low levels of normalized T-cell clonal expansion were also seen in some patients who did not respond.

As encoded in the germline V gene, CDR1 is MNHEY while CDR2 is SVGAGI. From its cysteine to its phenylalanine, the CDR3 spans 13 amino acids. Here the CDR3 DNA is all that survives: 39 bases in frame from base 1. V is shortened by 6 bases, J by 9 bases, and the region joining them spans 14 bases. The trial excluded patients who had a history of autoimmune disease or were on systemic immunosuppression. Peripheral blood for TCR sequencing was collected from all dose cohorts at baseline, on cycle 4 day 1, and on cycle 7 day 1. Samples came from an open-label, multicenter, first-in-human phase I dose-escalation trial of ivuxolimab. Adults with locally advanced or metastatic melanoma, renal cell carcinoma, hepatocellular carcinoma or head and neck squamous cell carcinoma were enrolled in the trial. Before TCR sequencing, CD4+ and CD8+ T cells were separately sorted from peripheral blood. Genomic DNA was extracted from sorted cells for sequencing of the TCRbeta CDR3 region. The immunoSEQ Assay was used to sequence the TCRbeta CDR3 regions. TCRdb carries this immuneACCESS record with in-frame sequences only. Its versions omit some clonotypes, under half of them owing to an unresolved V gene in the studies checked, with the rest unexplained. The sample profile shows tens of thousands of clones; about 80% of them were found once. Of the sample, around 2.8% is held by the ten largest clones.

A remark on this clone: What antigen it recognizes has not been identified. Base qualities are not at hand, and no much larger clone is one base apart. This sample also contains other DNA sequences that code for the same CDR3.

The clonotype was recovered from an adult with an advanced solid tumor such as melanoma, head and neck, liver or kidney cancer. The source material was CD4+ or CD8+ T cells sorted from blood, sampled in a trial of the OX40 agonist ivuxolimab. The V and J segments used are TRBV6-5 and TRBJ2-2, with no confidently assigned D gene. The DNA reads TGTGCCAGCAGAGTTCTGGTCCCCAGGGAGCTGTTTTTT. The encoded protein is CASRVLVPRELFF.